The sequence of this TCR beta chain was determined in a study of cytomegalovirus exposure and HLA in healthy donors. This clone came up once. What it recognizes is unknown. This CDR3 is 14 amino acids long. The V end was cut by 1 base, the J end by 10 bases, with 14 bases between. Per the germline V gene, CDR1 is SGHVS and CDR2 is FNYEAQ. The PCR was carried out with 60 Vbeta primers and 13 Jbeta primers. Data came from immunoSEQ multiplex PCR; TCRdb stores just in-frame clones and leaves some out. The repertoire holds 210,000 or so clones, with approximately 80% as singletons. Study-wide results and limits: In a later analysis, a missense DCLRE1C variant was linked to TCR beta V- and J-gene trimming. TRBV6-2, TRBV6-3 and some other V segments were excluded as indistinguishable.

V and J are TRBV7-6 and TRBJ2-1, with D perhaps TRBD2 (6 bases). The specimen sequenced was PBMCs. The receptor was isolated from a man in his forties in good health and CMV-seronegative. The CDR3 nucleotides are TGTGCCAGCAGCTTAGAGGTGGGGCTAGCGGAGCAGTTCTTC. Translated: CASSLEVGLAEQFF.